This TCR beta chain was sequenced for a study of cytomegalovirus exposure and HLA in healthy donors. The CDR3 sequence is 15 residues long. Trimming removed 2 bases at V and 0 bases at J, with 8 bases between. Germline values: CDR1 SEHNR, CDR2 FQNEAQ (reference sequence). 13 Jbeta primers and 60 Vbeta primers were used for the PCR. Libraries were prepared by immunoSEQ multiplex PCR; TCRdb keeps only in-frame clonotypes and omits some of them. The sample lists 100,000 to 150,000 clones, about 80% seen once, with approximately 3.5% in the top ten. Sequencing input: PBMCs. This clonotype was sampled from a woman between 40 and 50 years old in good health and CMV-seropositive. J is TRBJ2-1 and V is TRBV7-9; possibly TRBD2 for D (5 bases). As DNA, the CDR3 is TGTGCCAGCAGCTTACTAGCCAACTCCTACAATGAGCAGTTCTTC. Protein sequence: CASSLLANSYNEQFF.